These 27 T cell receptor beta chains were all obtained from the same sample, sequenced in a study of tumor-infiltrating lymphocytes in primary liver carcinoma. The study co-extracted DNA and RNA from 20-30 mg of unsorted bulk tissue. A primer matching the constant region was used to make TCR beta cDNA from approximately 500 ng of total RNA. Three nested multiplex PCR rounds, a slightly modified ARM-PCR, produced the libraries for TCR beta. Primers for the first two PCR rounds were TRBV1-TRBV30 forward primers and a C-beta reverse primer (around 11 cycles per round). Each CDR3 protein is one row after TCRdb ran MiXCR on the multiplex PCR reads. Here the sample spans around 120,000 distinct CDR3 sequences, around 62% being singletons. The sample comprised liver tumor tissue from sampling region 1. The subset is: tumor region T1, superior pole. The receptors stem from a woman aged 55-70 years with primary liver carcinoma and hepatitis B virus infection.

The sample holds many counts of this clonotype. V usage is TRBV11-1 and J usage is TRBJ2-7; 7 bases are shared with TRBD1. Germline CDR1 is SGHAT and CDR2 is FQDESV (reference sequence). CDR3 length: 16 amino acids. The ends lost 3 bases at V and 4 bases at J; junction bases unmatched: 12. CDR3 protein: CASSFRPTGALYEQYF. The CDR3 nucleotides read TGTGCCAGCAGCTTCAGGCCCACAGGGGCCCTTTACGAGCAGTACTTC.

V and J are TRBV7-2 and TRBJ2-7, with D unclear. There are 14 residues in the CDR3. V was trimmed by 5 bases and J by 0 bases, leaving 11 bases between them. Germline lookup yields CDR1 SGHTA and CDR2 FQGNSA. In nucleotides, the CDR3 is TGTGCCAGCAGCCCATTGCTGAGCTCCTACGAGCAGTACTTC. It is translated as CASSPLLSSYEQYF.

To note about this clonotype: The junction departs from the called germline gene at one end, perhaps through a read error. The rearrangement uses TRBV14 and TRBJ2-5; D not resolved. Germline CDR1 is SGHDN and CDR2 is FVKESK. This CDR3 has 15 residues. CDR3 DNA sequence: TGTGTCAGCAGCCAAGATCTAGGGTTAGGGGAGACCCAGTACTTC. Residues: CVSSQDLGLGETQYF.

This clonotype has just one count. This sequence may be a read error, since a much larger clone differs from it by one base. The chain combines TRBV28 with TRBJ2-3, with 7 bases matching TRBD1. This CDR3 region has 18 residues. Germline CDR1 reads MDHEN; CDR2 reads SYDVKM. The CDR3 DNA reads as TGTGCCAACAGTTTAACGCCCCAGGGCAGGGGGTTCACAGATACGCAGTATTTT. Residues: CANSLTPQGRGFTDTQYF.

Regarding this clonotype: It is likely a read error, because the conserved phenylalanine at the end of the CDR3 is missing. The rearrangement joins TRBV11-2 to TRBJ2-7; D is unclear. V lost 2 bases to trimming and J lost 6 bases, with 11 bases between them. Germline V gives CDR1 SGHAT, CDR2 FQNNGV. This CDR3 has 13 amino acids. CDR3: CASSLTNVSEQYI. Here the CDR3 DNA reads TGTGCCAGCAGCTTAACTAACGTGAGCGAGCAGTACATC.

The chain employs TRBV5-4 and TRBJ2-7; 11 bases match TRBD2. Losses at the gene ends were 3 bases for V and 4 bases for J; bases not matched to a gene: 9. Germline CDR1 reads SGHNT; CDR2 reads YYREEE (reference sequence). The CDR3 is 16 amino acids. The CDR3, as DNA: TGTGCCAGCAGCTCACCGGGTAGCGGGAGGGAGTACGAGCAGTACTTC. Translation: CASSSPGSGREYEQYF.

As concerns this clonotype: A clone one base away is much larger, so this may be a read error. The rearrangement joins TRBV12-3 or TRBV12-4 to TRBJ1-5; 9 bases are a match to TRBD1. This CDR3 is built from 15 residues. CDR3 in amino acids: CVSSLVGQGGQPQHF. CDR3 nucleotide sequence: TGTGTCAGCAGTTTAGTGGGACAGGGCGGTCAGCCCCAGCATTTT.

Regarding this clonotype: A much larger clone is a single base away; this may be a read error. The CDR3 region is CASNLAGDTYEQYF. The CDR3 coding sequence is TGTGCCAGCAACTTAGCGGGTGACACCTACGAGCAGTACTTC. This chain joins TRBV7-9 and TRBJ2-7; 7 bases are a match to TRBD2. CDR1 and CDR2 (germline): SEHNR, FQNEAQ (reference sequence). The CDR3 contains 14 residues.

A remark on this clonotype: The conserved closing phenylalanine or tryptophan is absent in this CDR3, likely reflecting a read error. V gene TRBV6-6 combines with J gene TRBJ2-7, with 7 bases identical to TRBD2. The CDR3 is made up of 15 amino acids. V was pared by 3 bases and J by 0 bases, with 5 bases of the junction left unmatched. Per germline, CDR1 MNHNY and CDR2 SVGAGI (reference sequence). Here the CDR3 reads CASSYGRGGSYEQYI. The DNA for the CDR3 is TGTGCCAGCAGTTATGGGCGCGGGGGCTCCTACGAGCAGTACATC.

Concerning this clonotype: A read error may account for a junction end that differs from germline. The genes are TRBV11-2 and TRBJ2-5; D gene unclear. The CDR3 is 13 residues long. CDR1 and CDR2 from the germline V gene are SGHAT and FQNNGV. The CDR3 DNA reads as TGTGCCAGCAGTTTAGAATGGGCGGAGACCCAGTACTTC. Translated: CASSLEWAETQYF. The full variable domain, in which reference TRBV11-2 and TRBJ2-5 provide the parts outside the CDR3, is EAGVAQSPRYKIIEKRQSVAFWCNPISGHATLYWYQQILGQGPKLLIQFQNNGVVDDSQLPKDRFSAERLKGVDSTLKIQPAKLEDSAVYLCASSLEWAETQYFGPGTRLLVL.

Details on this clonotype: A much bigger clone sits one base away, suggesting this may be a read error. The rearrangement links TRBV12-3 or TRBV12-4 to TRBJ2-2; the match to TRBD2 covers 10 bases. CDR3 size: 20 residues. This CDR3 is CSSRKTAGASGRGRTGELFF. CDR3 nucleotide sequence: TGTTCCAGCAGAAAAACTGCTGGCGCTAGCGGGAGAGGGAGGACCGGGGAGCTGTTTTTT.

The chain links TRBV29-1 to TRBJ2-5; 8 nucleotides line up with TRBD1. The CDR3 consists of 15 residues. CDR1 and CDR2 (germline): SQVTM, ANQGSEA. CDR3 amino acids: CGLTTGGTAQETQYF. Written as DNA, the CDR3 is TGCGGCCTAACCACAGGGGGGACTGCCCAAGAGACCCAGTACTTC.

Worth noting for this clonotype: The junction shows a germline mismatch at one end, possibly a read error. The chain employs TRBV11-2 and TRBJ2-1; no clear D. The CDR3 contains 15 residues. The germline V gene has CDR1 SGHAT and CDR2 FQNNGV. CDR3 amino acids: CVSSIPRSSYNEQFF. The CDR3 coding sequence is TGTGTCAGCAGCATCCCTCGGAGCTCCTACAATGAGCAGTTCTTC.

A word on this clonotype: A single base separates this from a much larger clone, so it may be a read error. The CDR3, as DNA: TGCAGCGTTGACAGGGTAAACTCCTACAATGGGCAGTTCTTC. This gives the protein CSVDRVNSYNGQFF. The V and J genes are TRBV29-1 and TRBJ2-1, with TRBD1 as a possible D gene (5 bases). CDR1 and CDR2 (germline): SQVTM, ANQGSEA. This CDR3 contains 14 residues.

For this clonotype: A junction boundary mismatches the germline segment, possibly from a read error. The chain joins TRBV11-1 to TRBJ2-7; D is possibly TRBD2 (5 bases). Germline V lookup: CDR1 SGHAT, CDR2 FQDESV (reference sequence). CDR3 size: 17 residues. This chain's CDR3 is CASSRSFGRSSSYKQYF. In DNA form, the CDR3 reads TGTGCCAGCAGCCGATCCTTTGGGCGTTCTAGCTCCTACAAGCAGTACTTC.

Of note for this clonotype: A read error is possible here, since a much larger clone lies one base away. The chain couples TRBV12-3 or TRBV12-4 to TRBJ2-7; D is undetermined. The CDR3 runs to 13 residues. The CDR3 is CASSFYNGHEHYF. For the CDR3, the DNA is TGTGCCAGCAGCTTCTATAATGGCCACGAGCACTACTTC.

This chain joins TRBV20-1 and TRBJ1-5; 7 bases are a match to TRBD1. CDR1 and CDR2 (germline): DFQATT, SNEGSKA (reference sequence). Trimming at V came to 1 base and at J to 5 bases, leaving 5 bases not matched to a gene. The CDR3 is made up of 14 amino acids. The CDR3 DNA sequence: TGCAGTGCTAGAGTTTCGCAGGGGGATCAGCCCCAGCATTTT. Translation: CSARVSQGDQPQHF.

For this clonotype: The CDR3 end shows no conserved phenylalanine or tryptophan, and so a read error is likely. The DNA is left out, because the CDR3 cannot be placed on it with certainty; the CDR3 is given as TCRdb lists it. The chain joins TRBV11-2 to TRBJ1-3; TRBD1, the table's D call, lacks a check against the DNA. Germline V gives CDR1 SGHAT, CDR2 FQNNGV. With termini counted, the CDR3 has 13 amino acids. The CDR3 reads CASSLGRGRGLYI.

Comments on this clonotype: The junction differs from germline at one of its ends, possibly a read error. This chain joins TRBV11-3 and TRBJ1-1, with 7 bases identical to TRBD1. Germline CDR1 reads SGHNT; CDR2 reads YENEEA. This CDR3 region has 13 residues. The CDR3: CASGSIGTEVAFF. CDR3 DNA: TGCGCCAGCGGCTCAATTGGGACAGAAGTAGCTTTCTTT.

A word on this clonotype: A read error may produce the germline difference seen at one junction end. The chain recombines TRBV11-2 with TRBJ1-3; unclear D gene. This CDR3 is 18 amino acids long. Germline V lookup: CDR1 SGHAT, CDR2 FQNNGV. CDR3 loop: CASSSRLPTNSSGNTIYF. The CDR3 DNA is TGCGCCAGCAGTTCGCGCCTCCCGACAAATAGCTCTGGAAACACCATATATTTT.

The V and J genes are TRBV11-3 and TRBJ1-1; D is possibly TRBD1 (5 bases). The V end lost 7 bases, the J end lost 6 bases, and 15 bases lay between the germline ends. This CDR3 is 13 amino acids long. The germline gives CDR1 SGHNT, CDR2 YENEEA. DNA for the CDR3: TGTGCCAGCACTCATGGCAGGGTTGCTGAAGCTTTCTTT. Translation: CASTHGRVAEAFF.

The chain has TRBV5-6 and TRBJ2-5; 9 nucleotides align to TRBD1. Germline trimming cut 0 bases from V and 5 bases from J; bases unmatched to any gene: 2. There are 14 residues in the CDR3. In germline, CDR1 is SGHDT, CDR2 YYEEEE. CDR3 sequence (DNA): TGTGCCAGCAGCTTGGACAGGGGGCCGGAGACCCAGTACTTC. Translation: CASSLDRGPETQYF.

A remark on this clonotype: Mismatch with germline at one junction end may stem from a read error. The CDR3: CTSSQRGSGYEKFF. The CDR3 DNA is TGCACCAGCAGCCAGAGGGGTTCGGGGTATGAGAAGTTCTTC. The chain links TRBV4-1 to TRBJ2-1; TRBD1 or TRBD2 may be the D gene (5 bases each). Germline CDR1 and CDR2: MGHRA and YSYEKL. The CDR3 loop spans 14 amino acids.

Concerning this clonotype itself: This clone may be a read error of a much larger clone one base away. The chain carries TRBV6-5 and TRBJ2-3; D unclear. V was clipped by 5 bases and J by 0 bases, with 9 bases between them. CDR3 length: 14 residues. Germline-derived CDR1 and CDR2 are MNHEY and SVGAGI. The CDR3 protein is CASSATASTDTQYF. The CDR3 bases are TGTGCCAGCAGTGCGACGGCTAGCACAGATACGCAGTATTTT.

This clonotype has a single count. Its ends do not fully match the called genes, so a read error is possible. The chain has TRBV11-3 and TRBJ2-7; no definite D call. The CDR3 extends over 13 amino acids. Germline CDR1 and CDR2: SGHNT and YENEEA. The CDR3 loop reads CASSLHKGYEQYF. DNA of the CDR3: TGTGCCAGCAGCTTACACAAAGGCTACGAACAGTACTTC. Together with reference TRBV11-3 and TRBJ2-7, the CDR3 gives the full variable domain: EAGVVQSPRYKIIEKKQPVAFWCNPISGHNTLYWYLQNLGQGPELLIRYENEEAVDDSQLPKDRFSAERLKGVDSTLKIQPAELGDSAVYLCASSLHKGYEQYFGPGTRLTVT.

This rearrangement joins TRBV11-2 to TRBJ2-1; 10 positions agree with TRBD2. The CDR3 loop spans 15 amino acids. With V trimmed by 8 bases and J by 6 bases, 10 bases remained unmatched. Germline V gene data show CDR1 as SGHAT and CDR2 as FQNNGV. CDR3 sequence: CASGRQIAGGNEQFF. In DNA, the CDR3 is TGTGCCAGCGGCCGGCAAATAGCGGGAGGCAATGAGCAGTTCTTC.

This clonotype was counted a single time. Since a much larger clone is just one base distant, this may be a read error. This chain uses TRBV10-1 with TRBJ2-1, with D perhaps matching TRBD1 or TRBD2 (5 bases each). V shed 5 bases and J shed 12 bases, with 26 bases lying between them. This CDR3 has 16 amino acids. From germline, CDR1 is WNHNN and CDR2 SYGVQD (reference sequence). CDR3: CASSSINSGTPKGQFF. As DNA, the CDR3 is TGCGCCAGCAGTTCCATAAATTCCGGGACCCCCAAGGGGCAGTTCTTC.